This TCR beta chain was captured by sequencing in a study of T cells in localized non-small cell lung cancer. The study's findings and limits: Because researchers sequenced only one region of the tumor, heterogeneity is still possible.

Turning to this clone: The antigen is undetermined.

The germline V gene encodes CDR1 MNHGY and CDR2 SAAAGT. V shed 5 bases and J shed 3 bases, with 17 bases lying between them. The CDR3 totals 16 residues. Libraries were prepared by immunoSEQ multiplex PCR; TCRdb keeps only in-frame clonotypes and omits some of them. The sample lists a few thousand clones, more than 30% occurring once. This specimen was lung tumor tissue, taken before any cancer treatment. V usage is TRBV6-8 and J usage is TRBJ2-1; a weak D match, TRBD2 (6 bases). This TCR came from a man between 40 and 70 years old with stage II squamous cell lung carcinoma. CDR3 protein: CASSPRGAGHYNEQFF. CDR3 coding DNA: TGTGCCAGCAGTCCCCGGGGAGCGGGCCACTACAATGAGCAGTTCTTC.